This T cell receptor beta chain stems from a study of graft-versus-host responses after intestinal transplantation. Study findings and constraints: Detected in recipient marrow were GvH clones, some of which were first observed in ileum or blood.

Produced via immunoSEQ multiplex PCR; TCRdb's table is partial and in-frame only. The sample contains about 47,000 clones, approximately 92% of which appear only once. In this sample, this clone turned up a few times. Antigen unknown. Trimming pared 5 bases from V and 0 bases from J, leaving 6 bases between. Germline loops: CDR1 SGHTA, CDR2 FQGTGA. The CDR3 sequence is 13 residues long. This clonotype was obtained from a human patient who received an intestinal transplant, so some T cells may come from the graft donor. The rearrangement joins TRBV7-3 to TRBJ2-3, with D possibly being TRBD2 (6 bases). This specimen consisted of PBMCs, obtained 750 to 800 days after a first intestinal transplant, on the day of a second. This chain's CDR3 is CASSSGSTDTQYF. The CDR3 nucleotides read TGTGCCAGCAGCAGCGGGAGCACAGATACGCAGTATTTT.